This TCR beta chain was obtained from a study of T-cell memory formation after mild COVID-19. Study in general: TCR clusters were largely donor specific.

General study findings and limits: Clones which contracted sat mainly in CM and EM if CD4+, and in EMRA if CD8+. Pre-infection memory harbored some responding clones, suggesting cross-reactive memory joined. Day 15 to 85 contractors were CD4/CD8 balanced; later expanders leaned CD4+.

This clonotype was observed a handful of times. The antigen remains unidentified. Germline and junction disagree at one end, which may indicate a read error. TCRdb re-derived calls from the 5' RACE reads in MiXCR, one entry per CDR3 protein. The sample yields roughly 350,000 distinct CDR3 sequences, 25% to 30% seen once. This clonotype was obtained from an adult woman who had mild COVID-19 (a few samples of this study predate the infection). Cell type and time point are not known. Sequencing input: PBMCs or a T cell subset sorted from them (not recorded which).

The CDR3 reads CSSSLIGYEQYF. Here the CDR3 DNA reads TGTTCCAGCAGCTTGATCGGCTACGAGCAGTACTTC. V and J are TRBV5-1 and TRBJ2-7; D gene ambiguous. Per germline, CDR1 SGHRS and CDR2 YFSETQ. The length of the CDR3 is 12 residues.